This T cell receptor beta chain was retrieved from a study of cytomegalovirus exposure and HLA in healthy donors. Notes on this clone: What it binds is unknown. This sample includes further DNA sequences coding for the same CDR3.

Amplification used 60 Vbeta primers and 13 Jbeta primers. Using immunoSEQ multiplex PCR, the repertoire was profiled, and TCRdb retains in-frame clones only, with some absent. The profile shows 100,000 to 150,000 clones, roughly three quarters of them singletons. Findings of the study overall: The authors listed 164 TCR beta chains as cytomegalovirus-associated.

This CDR3 spans 13 amino acids. V lost 2 bases and J 1 base, leaving 6 bases between the germline ends. Germline V gene lookup returns CDR1 SGHRS and CDR2 YFSETQ. This chain joins TRBV5-1 and TRBJ1-1; tentative D call: TRBD1 (5 bases). This sequence originates from a woman aged 18-29 years in good health and CMV-seronegative. Sequencing was performed on PBMCs. The CDR3 nucleotides are TGCGCCAGCAGCTTAGACAGGAACACTGAAGCTTTCTTT. It translates to CASSLDRNTEAFF.